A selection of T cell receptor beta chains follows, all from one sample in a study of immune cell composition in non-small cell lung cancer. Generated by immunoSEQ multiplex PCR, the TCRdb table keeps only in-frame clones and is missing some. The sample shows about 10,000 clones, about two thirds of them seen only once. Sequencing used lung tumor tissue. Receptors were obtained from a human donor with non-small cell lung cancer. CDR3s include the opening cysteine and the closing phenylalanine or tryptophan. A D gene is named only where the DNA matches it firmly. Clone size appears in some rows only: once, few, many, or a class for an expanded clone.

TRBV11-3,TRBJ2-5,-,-,CASSLGALGGARETQYF
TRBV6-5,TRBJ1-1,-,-,CASSYSGTGALTEAFF
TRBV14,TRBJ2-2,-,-,CASRAEYTGELFF
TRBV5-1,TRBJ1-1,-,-,CASSLGRDTEAFF
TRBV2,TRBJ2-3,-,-,CASSLTEPSTDTQYF
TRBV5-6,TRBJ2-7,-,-,CASSYLGDNGEQYF
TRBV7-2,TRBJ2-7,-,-,CASSRTGIEQYF
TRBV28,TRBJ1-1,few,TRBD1,CASRTPGQRNTEAFF
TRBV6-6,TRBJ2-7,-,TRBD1,CASSYSTGASEQYF
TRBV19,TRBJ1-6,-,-,CASSIDWARDSPLHF
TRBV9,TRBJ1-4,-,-,CASSVGIGFREKLFF
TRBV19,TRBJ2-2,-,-,CASNSKVNTGELFF
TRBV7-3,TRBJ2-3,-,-,CATSDGTDTQYF
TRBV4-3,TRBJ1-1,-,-,CASSQEHRVQVGTEAFF
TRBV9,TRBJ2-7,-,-,CASSVAPSTPYEQYF
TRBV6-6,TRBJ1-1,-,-,CASSNPAGAFF
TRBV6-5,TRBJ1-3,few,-,CASSYQPGPGNTIYF
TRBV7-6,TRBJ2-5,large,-,CASSLGVETQYF
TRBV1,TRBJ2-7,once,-,CTSSQDRQPEPYEQYF
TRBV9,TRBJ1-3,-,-,CASSPGGHSGNTIYF
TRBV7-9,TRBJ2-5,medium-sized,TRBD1,CASSLQGGAGETQYF
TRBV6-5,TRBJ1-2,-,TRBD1,CASRLLRDRNYGYTF
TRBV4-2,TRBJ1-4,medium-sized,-,CASSQGAREGEKLFF
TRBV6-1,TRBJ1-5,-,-,CAISESIGGPNNQPQHF